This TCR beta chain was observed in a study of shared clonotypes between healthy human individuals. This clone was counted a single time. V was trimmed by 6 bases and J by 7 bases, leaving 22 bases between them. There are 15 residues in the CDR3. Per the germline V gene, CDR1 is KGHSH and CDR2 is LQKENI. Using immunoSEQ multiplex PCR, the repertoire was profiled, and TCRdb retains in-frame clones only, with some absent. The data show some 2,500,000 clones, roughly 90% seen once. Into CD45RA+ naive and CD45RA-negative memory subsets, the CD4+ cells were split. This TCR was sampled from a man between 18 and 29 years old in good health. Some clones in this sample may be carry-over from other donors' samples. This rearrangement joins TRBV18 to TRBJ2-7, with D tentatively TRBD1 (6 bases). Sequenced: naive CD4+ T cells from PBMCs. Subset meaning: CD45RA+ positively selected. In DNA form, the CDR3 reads TGTGCCAGCTCCCTTACTCGAGACAGGATCGGGGAGCAGTACTTC. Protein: CASSLTRDRIGEQYF.